Below are 26 T cell receptor beta chains sequenced from a single sample in a study of T cells in localized non-small cell lung cancer. This table comes from immunoSEQ multiplex PCR, and its TCRdb copy is limited to in-frame clones, with some not included. The sample lists tens of thousands of clones, 88% occurring once. Sequencing was performed on peripheral blood, taken before any cancer treatment. The receptors derive from a female donor at least 60 years old with stage I squamous cell lung carcinoma.

This clone was found once. V and J are TRBV7-3 and TRBJ1-2; TRBD1 might be the D (5 bases). Germline loops: CDR1 SGHTA, CDR2 FQGTGA. The CDR3 spans 15 residues. The V end lost 4 bases, the J end lost 7 bases, and 19 bases lay between the germline ends. The CDR3 region is CASSSGGPNKGGYTF. The CDR3 DNA reads as TGTGCCAGCAGCTCTGGGGGACCGAACAAAGGTGGCTACACCTTC. Using reference TRBV7-3 and TRBJ1-2 for the parts outside the CDR3, the full variable domain is GAGVSQTPSNKVTEKGKYVELRCDPISGHTALYWYRQSLGQGPEFLIYFQGTGAADDSGLPNDRFFAVRPEGSVSTLKIQRTERGDSAVYLCASSSGGPNKGGYTFGSGTRLTVV.

The chain combines TRBV12-5 with TRBJ2-5; 8 nucleotides agree with TRBD2. Trimming took 6 bases from V and 5 from J; bases not matched to a gene: 8. Germline assignment: CDR1 LGHNT and CDR2 FRNRAP. The length of the CDR3 is 14 residues. CDR3 protein: CASGRTSQGETQYF. The CDR3 DNA is TGTGCTAGTGGCCGGACTAGCCAGGGGGAGACCCAGTACTTC.

The J gene is TRBJ2-7, the V gene TRBV2, with D perhaps assigned TRBD1 or TRBD2 (7 bases each). CDR1 and CDR2 (germline): SNHLY, FYNNEI. Trimming removed 7 bases from V and 2 bases from J, with 15 bases in between. The CDR3 has 14 residues. The CDR3 DNA reads as TGTGCCAGCAAGGGGGCTAGCGGACCCTACGAGCAGTACTTC. Translated: CASKGASGPYEQYF.

V is TRBV9 and J is TRBJ2-1; TRBD2 matches at 7 bases. The length of the CDR3 is 17 residues. J was trimmed by 4 bases and V by 3 bases; bases with no gene match: 13. Per the germline V gene, CDR1 is SGDLS and CDR2 is YYNGEE. The CDR3 DNA follows: TGTGCCAGCAGCGGCGGTCTAGAGGGAGGGCGATACAATGAGCAGTTCTTC. This encodes CASSGGLEGGRYNEQFF.

The chain joins TRBV6-1 to TRBJ2-7, with D perhaps matching TRBD1 (6 bases). The germline gives CDR1 MNHNS, CDR2 SASEGT. Trimming pared 3 bases from V and 0 bases from J, leaving 12 bases between. The CDR3 spans 15 residues. CDR3 sequence: CASSDRGGSSYEQYF. The CDR3 coding sequence is TGTGCCAGCAGTGATAGAGGGGGAAGCTCCTACGAGCAGTACTTC.

The chain employs TRBV5-3 and TRBJ1-2; no reliable D call. TRBV5-3 is noted as an ORF with a role that remains uncertain. Trimming pared 0 bases from V and 4 bases from J, leaving 7 bases between. This CDR3 is 13 amino acids long. The CDR3 sequence is CARSLARGYGYTF. In DNA form, the CDR3 reads TGTGCCAGAAGCTTGGCCCGGGGCTATGGCTACACCTTC.

The V and J genes are TRBV5-4 and TRBJ2-3; no clear D. The CDR3 has 12 amino acids. Per germline, CDR1 SGHNT and CDR2 YYREEE (reference sequence). Trimming took off 2 bases at V and 0 bases at J, with 1 base between the two ends. The CDR3 DNA reads TGTGCCAGCAGCTTAAGCACAGATACGCAGTATTTT. Translation: CASSLSTDTQYF.

The gene calls are TRBV6-5 and TRBJ1-5; 7 bases line up with TRBD1. The germline CDR1 and CDR2 sequences are MNHEY and SVGAGI. With 4 bases clipped from V and 7 bases from J, the junction kept 7 bases outside the gene matches. The CDR3 spans 14 residues. CDR3: CASSSQGLGQPQHF. In nucleotides, the CDR3 is TGTGCCAGCAGTTCACAGGGGCTAGGGCAGCCCCAGCATTTT.

The chain has TRBV4-1 and TRBJ2-5, with D unclear. V was clipped by 0 bases and J by 7 bases, with 12 bases between them. CDR3 length equals 14 residues. CDR1 is MGHRA and CDR2 is YSYEKL in the germline V gene. The CDR3 loop reads CASSQDSGVGTQYF. The CDR3 DNA follows: TGCGCCAGCAGCCAAGATTCCGGAGTCGGGACCCAGTACTTC.

The V gene is TRBV7-2, the J gene TRBJ1-2; no reliable D call. Germline CDR1 reads SGHTA; CDR2 reads FQGNSA. The V and J ends lost 5 bases and 4 bases respectively, with 14 bases between them. The CDR3 contains 14 residues. The CDR3 sequence: CASSGESRVYGYTF. The CDR3 nucleotides are TGTGCCAGCAGCGGAGAGTCCAGAGTCTATGGCTACACCTTC.

Only one count was recorded for this clone. The chain combines TRBV18 with TRBJ2-7; weak D call: TRBD1 (6 bases). CDR3 length: 13 amino acids. The V gene lost 2 bases and the J gene lost 6 bases, with 11 bases spanning the gap. Per the germline V gene, CDR1 is KGHSH and CDR2 is LQKENI. The CDR3 loop reads CASSPRTGPEQYF. The CDR3 DNA reads TGTGCCAGCTCACCAAGAACAGGGCCCGAGCAGTACTTC.

The chain recombines TRBV11-3 with TRBJ2-3; 7 bases align to TRBD2. Germline V gives CDR1 SGHNT, CDR2 YENEEA. The length of the CDR3 is 15 residues. V trimming: 3 bases; J trimming: 9 bases; junction bases outside the gene matches: 12. The chain's CDR3 is CASSLGGGTIGTQYF. The DNA of the CDR3 is TGTGCCAGCAGCTTGGGGGGAGGGACCATCGGCACGCAGTATTTT. Combining the CDR3 with reference TRBV11-3 and TRBJ2-3 gives the whole variable domain EAGVVQSPRYKIIEKKQPVAFWCNPISGHNTLYWYLQNLGQGPELLIRYENEEAVDDSQLPKDRFSAERLKGVDSTLKIQPAELGDSAVYLCASSLGGGTIGTQYFGPGTRLTVL.

This chain connects TRBV9 to TRBJ2-2; D is unclear. The CDR3 totals 14 residues. Germline loops: CDR1 SGDLS, CDR2 YYNGEE. Trimming removed 4 bases from V and 1 base from J, with 8 bases in between. CDR3 nucleotides: TGTGCCAGCAGCCATCAAGGGAACACCGGGGAGCTGTTTTTT. Its translation is CASSHQGNTGELFF.

This clone came up once. The V gene is TRBV10-3, the J gene TRBJ2-5; 8 bases fit TRBD1. This CDR3 has 13 amino acids. Germline V CDR1 and CDR2: ENHRY, SYGVKD. V gave up 8 bases and J gave up 5 bases; unmatched junction bases: 7. The CDR3 sequence: CAIRTGPLETQYF. The CDR3, as DNA: TGTGCCATCCGGACAGGGCCGCTTGAGACCCAGTACTTC.

The chain recombines TRBV5-4 with TRBJ1-1; 8 bases are shared with TRBD1. V trimming: 4 bases; J trimming: 11 bases; junction bases outside the gene matches: 13. The CDR3 covers 14 residues. Germline CDR1 is SGHNT and CDR2 is YYREEE (reference sequence). For the CDR3, the DNA is TGTGCCAGCAGCACCCGGAGAGGACAGGGCGGCGCTTTCTTT. Translation: CASSTRRGQGGAFF.

V is TRBV30 and J is TRBJ2-3; TRBD1 agrees at 10 bases. The CDR3 is 13 amino acids. The J segment lost 5 bases and the V segment lost 1 base, leaving 0 bases of the junction unmatched. CDR1 is GTSNPN and CDR2 is SVGIG in the germline V gene (reference sequence). The CDR3 region is CAWSGDRGDTQYF. CDR3 nucleotide sequence: TGTGCCTGGAGTGGGGACAGGGGAGATACGCAGTATTTT. The variable domain in full, completed from reference TRBV30 and TRBJ2-3, reads SQTIHQWPATLVQPVGSPLSLECTVEGTSNPNLYWYRQAAGRGLQLLFYSVGIGQISSEVPQNLSASRPQDRQFILSSKKLLLSDSGFYLCAWSGDRGDTQYFGPGTRLTVL.

The chain has TRBV14 and TRBJ2-7; D perhaps matches TRBD2 (6 bases). The V gene's germline CDR1 is SGHDN and CDR2 FVKESK. The ends were cut back, 0 bases at V and 5 bases at J, with 14 bases in the middle. The CDR3 sequence is 15 residues long. Written as DNA, the CDR3 is TGTGCCAGCAGCCAAGAGTGGAGGGATCAGGACGAGCAGTACTTC. Residues: CASSQEWRDQDEQYF.

This clone was observed once. The chain employs TRBV5-1 and TRBJ2-2; D possibly corresponds to TRBD1 (6 bases). The CDR3 contains 16 residues. V lost 1 base and J lost 4, with 14 bases in between. Germline CDR1 is SGHRS and CDR2 is YFSETQ. CDR3: CASSLTGNRVTGELFF. As DNA, the CDR3 is TGCGCCAGCAGCTTGACAGGGAATAGGGTCACCGGGGAGCTGTTTTTT.

V and J are TRBV4-3 and TRBJ2-6, with D perhaps matching TRBD1 or TRBD2 (6 bases each). CDR3 length: 17 residues. Looked up from germline, CDR1 is LGHNA and CDR2 is YSLEER. The V end lost 5 bases, the J end lost 0 bases, and 14 bases lay between the germline ends. The CDR3 here is CASSGGGTASGANVLTF. The CDR3 nucleotides are TGCGCCAGCAGCGGAGGGGGGACGGCCTCTGGGGCCAACGTCCTGACTTTC.

This chain connects TRBV7-7 to TRBJ1-4; maybe TRBD1 (6 bases). The germline CDR1 and CDR2 sequences are SSHAT and FNYEAQ (reference sequence). The CDR3 extends over 13 amino acids. The chain's CDR3 is CASRRGPNEKLFF. In DNA form, the CDR3 reads TGTGCTAGCCGCCGGGGGCCCAATGAAAAACTGTTTTTT.

Only one count was recorded for this clone. In the same sample, other DNA sequences code for this CDR3. This chain connects TRBV11-3 to TRBJ2-2; D not resolved. V lost 6 bases and J 8 bases, leaving 7 bases between the germline ends. CDR1 is SGHNT and CDR2 is YENEEA in the germline V gene. The CDR3 spans 11 residues. CDR3 amino acids: CASRARGELFF. CDR3 DNA sequence: TGTGCCAGCAGGGCGCGTGGGGAGCTGTTTTTT.

This rearrangement joins TRBV13 to TRBJ1-3; 7 bases are a match to TRBD1. The CDR3 contains 15 residues. CDR1 is PRHDT, CDR2 FYEKMQ, per germline (reference sequence). V was clipped by 6 bases and J by 0 bases; unmatched bases: 5. CDR3 coding DNA: TGTGCCAGCAGGAACAGGGGCGGCTCTGGAAACACCATATATTTT. As protein: CASRNRGGSGNTIYF.

This chain links TRBV11-2 with TRBJ2-2; the D is unclear. V lost 5 bases, J lost 2 bases, and 6 bases lay in between. The germline V gene has CDR1 SGHAT and CDR2 FQNNGV. CDR3 length: 13 residues. DNA of the CDR3: TGTGCCAGCAGCATAAGTAACACCGGGGAGCTGTTTTTT. This codes for CASSISNTGELFF.

The V and J genes are TRBV6-1 and TRBJ2-2, with D unresolved. The CDR3 extends over 15 amino acids. Germline V CDR1 and CDR2: MNHNS, SASEGT. Trimming shortened V by 1 base and J by 0 bases, and 6 bases separated the two germline ends. The CDR3 sequence is CASSEGQPNTGELFF. As DNA, the CDR3 is TGTGCCAGCAGTGAAGGGCAGCCGAACACCGGGGAGCTGTTTTTT.

This rearrangement joins TRBV6-6 to TRBJ1-5; TRBD1 aligns across 7 bases. J was trimmed by 4 bases and V by 0 bases; bases with no gene match: 0. The CDR3 spans 14 residues. The germline V gene has CDR1 MNHNY and CDR2 SVGAGI (reference sequence). CDR3: CASSYSQGNQPQHF. The CDR3 DNA is TGTGCCAGCAGTTACTCACAGGGGAATCAGCCCCAGCATTTT.

This sequence joins TRBV5-6 and TRBJ2-7, with D hard to call. The CDR3 covers 15 residues. Looked up from germline, CDR1 is SGHDT and CDR2 is YYEEEE. With 4 bases removed from V and 5 bases from J, the gap between germline ends came to 19 bases. For the CDR3, the DNA is TGTGCCAGCAGCGGGATCCCAGGCATGGAAGACGAGCAGTACTTC. As protein: CASSGIPGMEDEQYF.